This TCR beta chain derives from a study of identical twins (dated by TCRdb to the mid-2010s). Regarding the research as a whole: The study deep-sequenced TCR alpha and beta repertoires from monozygotic twins, unrelated adults of various ages and cord blood to test whether fetal clonotypes persist. To rule out contamination, the twin experiments were replicated at different times with different library preparation protocols. General conclusions and limits of the study: Invariant T cells such as MAIT and iNKT could partly confound zero-insertion analyses, although diverse VJ usage argued against such confounding for most clonotypes. In beta out-of-frame sequences, excess twin sharing was weaker, because having fewer shared sequences lowered the signal-to-noise ratio. Out-of-frame TCR alpha sharing in monozygotic twins was systematically underestimated by recombination models, whereas sharing between unrelated individuals was in agreement with the recombination models. Abundant cord blood beta clonotypes carried fewer insertions; young adult naive repertoires showed a weaker similar trend, while memory repertoires showed none. Out-of-frame TCR alpha sequences shared between twins showed an excess of low generation-probability sequences compared with coincidental sharing between unrelated individuals. Because the same donors could not be followed over many years, conclusions were based on cross-sectional statistical analysis.

Every donor in the study was a healthy Caucasian. Three pairs of female monozygotic twins, all aged about 18 to 30 years, made up the twin cohort. Peripheral blood mononuclear cells were the source from which RNA for the TCR libraries was isolated. Details on this clonotype: Its antigen has not been determined. No base quality information exists; no much larger clone differs at one position.

Library generation was performed with 5' RACE. Sequencer: Illumina HiSeq 2000. A universal primer binding site was introduced by template switching, and a unique molecular identifier was present in the final cDNA, enabling accurate counting of TCR cDNA molecules. First-strand cDNA for TCR alpha and beta chains was synthesized from specific primers in the conserved constant-segment region. To control for contamination, every cDNA library carried two barcodes: a SMART-Mk sample barcode plus Illumina barcodes. TruSeq adapter sequences, together with Illumina sample barcodes, were added in two successive PCR steps. TCR alpha and beta cDNA libraries were sequenced on the Illumina HiSeq platform with custom primers. Regarding the original processing steps: Unique molecular identifiers were extracted from raw reads with MiGEC, and CDR3 positions were determined with MiXCR. Recombination models were inferred per individual with the repgenHMM and IGoR tools using an EM algorithm. Shared clonotypes were analyzed with the tcR package in R, and sharing was normalized by the product of cloneset sizes. Out-of-frame nonproductive sequences were analyzed to study raw recombination free of thymic and clonal selection effects. TCRdb redid the processing of the public reads, applying fastp at Q25 and MiXCR, and retained in-frame beta chains. One record per CDR3 amino acid sequence lists the most common genes and DNA. TCRdb, rather than the study authors, made the V and J calls. Across this sample there are roughly 750,000 distinct CDR3 sequences, with less than 25% seen only once. The ten top clones hold 4% to 5.5% of the sample.

Taken from cysteine to phenylalanine, the CDR3 has 17 residues. Only CDR3 DNA remains: 51 bases, in frame from the first base. Trimming costs V 1 base and J 0 bases, and their ends lie 13 bases apart. This same sample was also taken into another study, of T cells expressing NK-cell markers. Looking at the second paper: Three sorted T-cell subsets (CD3+CD56+NKG2C+, CD3+CD56+NKG2C- and CD3+CD56-NKG2C+) from seven to nine donors had their TCR beta-chain repertoires profiled. Seven of the eight sequenced donors were HCMV-seropositive and one was HCMV-seronegative. In several experiments an anti-gammadeltaTCR antibody was added to restrict sorting to alphabetaTCR-expressing T cells. In more than five donors, the dominant CD3+CD56+NKG2C+ clonotypes were found to rank among the top 10 CD8+ clonotypes and to make up about 1.0-7.5% of CD8+ T cells. Those dominant clonotypes were again the most abundant among CD3+CD56-NKG2C+ cells in a few donors, at about 25-65%. Whether the expanded NKG2C-expressing T cell clones were specific for HCMV antigens remained unclear. Randomly selected healthy volunteers, three men and five women, were used as the eight sequenced donors. HCMV serostatus was determined by detecting HCMV-specific IgG in serum with a commercial ELISA kit. For about 6 donors, bulk peripheral blood T-cell repertoires were additionally sequenced from unsorted PBMC. MIGEC was used to demultiplex reads and group the reads by UMI, and MiTCR was used to assemble and quantify clonotypes. Only TCR cDNA sequences supported by at least two reads were kept to exclude erroneous sequences. The tcR package was used for downstream repertoire analysis, with clonotypes matched between fractions based on CDR3 nucleotide sequence plus V segment. VDJmatch was used to annotate antigen specificity against VDJdb, with one amino acid substitution allowed in CDR3.

The sequenced material came from PBMCs. The chain joins TRBV12-3 or TRBV12-4 to TRBJ2-4, with TRBD2 tentatively as D gene (6 bases match). This sequence originates from a woman aged 18-35 years in good health. The sequence in DNA is TGTGCCAGCAGTTTAGGGGGGGTCAGGCTAGCCAAAAACATTCAGTACTTC. Its protein is CASSLGGVRLAKNIQYF.